This is a list of T cell receptor beta chains from one sample in a study of vaccination and CD4 T cells after COVID-19. TCRdb processed the PCR reads anew with MiXCR; each CDR3 protein has one entry. In the table there are 25,000 to 35,000 distinct CDR3 sequences, approximately 48% of which are singletons. Sample: CD4+ T cells from blood, taken about 7 months after SARS-CoV-2 vaccination. The receptor set was obtained from a human donor who had recovered from COVID-19. Each CDR3 is given with its conserved first and last residue. The order of the fields is CDR3 protein, CDR3 DNA, D gene, V gene, CDR3 length, J gene, clone size. A D gene is named only where the DNA matches it firmly. Rows may omit the clone size; those that give it use once, few, many or a size class.

CDR3 protein: CASSSLGGPGTDTQYF
CDR3 DNA: TGTGCCAGTAGCTCTTTGGGAGGGCCCGGCACAGATACGCAGTATTTT
D gene: TRBD2
V gene: TRBV7-3
CDR3 length: 16
J gene: TRBJ2-3
clone size: NA

CDR3 protein: CSASPWGDTEAFF
CDR3 DNA: TGCAGTGCTAGCCCGTGGGGGGACACTGAAGCTTTCTTT
D gene: NA
V gene: TRBV20-1
CDR3 length: 13
J gene: TRBJ1-1
clone size: NA

CDR3 protein: CASNGETGFDYGYTF
CDR3 DNA: TGTGCCAGCAATGGTGAGACAGGGTTCGACTATGGCTACACCTTC
D gene: TRBD1
V gene: TRBV6-1
CDR3 length: 15
J gene: TRBJ1-2
clone size: few

CDR3 protein: CASAEYRGNQPQHF
CDR3 DNA: TGTGCCAGCGCCGAATACAGGGGCAATCAGCCCCAGCATTTT
D gene: NA
V gene: TRBV6-1
CDR3 length: 14
J gene: TRBJ1-5
clone size: NA

CDR3 protein: CASTLWESSPNYGYTF
CDR3 DNA: TGTGCCAGCACGCTATGGGAGTCAAGCCCAAACTATGGCTACACCTTC
D gene: NA
V gene: TRBV2
CDR3 length: 16
J gene: TRBJ1-2
clone size: NA

CDR3 protein: CASSDGTGYGYTF
CDR3 DNA: TGTGCCAGCAGTGACGGGACAGGGTATGGCTACACCTTC
D gene: TRBD1
V gene: TRBV6-1
CDR3 length: 13
J gene: TRBJ1-2
clone size: NA

CDR3 protein: CASSAETGGQETQYF
CDR3 DNA: TGTGCCAGCAGTGCGGAAACAGGGGGCCAAGAGACCCAGTACTTC
D gene: TRBD1
V gene: TRBV6-1
CDR3 length: 15
J gene: TRBJ2-5
clone size: NA

CDR3 protein: CSARGWLAGGRGAEQYF
CDR3 DNA: TGCAGTGCTAGAGGATGGCTAGCGGGAGGAAGAGGCGCCGAGCAGTACTTC
D gene: TRBD2
V gene: TRBV20-1
CDR3 length: 17
J gene: TRBJ2-7
clone size: NA

CDR3 protein: CASSVSMNTEAFF
CDR3 DNA: TGTGCCAGCAGTGTAAGCATGAACACTGAAGCTTTCTTT
D gene: NA
V gene: TRBV6-1
CDR3 length: 13
J gene: TRBJ1-1
clone size: NA

CDR3 protein: CASSYGPGEAFDEQYF
CDR3 DNA: TGTGCCAGCAGTTACGGCCCTGGTGAAGCCTTTGACGAGCAGTACTTC
D gene: NA
V gene: TRBV6-5
CDR3 length: 16
J gene: TRBJ2-7
clone size: once

CDR3 protein: CATSDPTSLADTQYF
CDR3 DNA: TGTGCCACCAGTGATCCGACTTCCTTAGCAGATACGCAGTATTTT
D gene: NA
V gene: TRBV24-1
CDR3 length: 15
J gene: TRBJ2-3
clone size: NA

CDR3 protein: CASRKGQGVSYGYTF
CDR3 DNA: TGTGCCAGCAGAAAGGGACAGGGAGTATCCTATGGCTACACCTTC
D gene: TRBD1
V gene: TRBV2
CDR3 length: 15
J gene: TRBJ1-2
clone size: NA

CDR3 protein: CASSYRNREQETQYF
CDR3 DNA: TGTGCCAGCAGTTACCGGAACAGGGAACAAGAGACCCAGTACTTC
D gene: NA
V gene: TRBV6-5
CDR3 length: 15
J gene: TRBJ2-5
clone size: once

CDR3 protein: CSAPPRTETYYEQYF
CDR3 DNA: TGCAGTGCTCCCCCCCGGACAGAGACTTACTACGAGCAGTACTTC
D gene: NA
V gene: TRBV20-1
CDR3 length: 15
J gene: TRBJ2-7
clone size: few

CDR3 protein: CASSLRDSSYNEQFF
CDR3 DNA: TGTGCCAGCAGTCTCCGGGACAGCTCCTACAATGAGCAGTTCTTC
D gene: TRBD1
V gene: TRBV27
CDR3 length: 15
J gene: TRBJ2-1
clone size: NA

CDR3 protein: CASSLQGINDNEQFF
CDR3 DNA: TGTGCCAGCAGCTTACAGGGAATCAATGACAATGAGCAGTTCTTC
D gene: NA
V gene: TRBV7-9
CDR3 length: 15
J gene: TRBJ2-1
clone size: NA

CDR3 protein: CSARGQSGNEQFF
CDR3 DNA: TGCAGTGCTAGAGGACAGTCCGGCAATGAGCAGTTCTTC
D gene: NA
V gene: TRBV20-1
CDR3 length: 13
J gene: TRBJ2-1
clone size: NA

CDR3 protein: CAIKPDRNTEAFF
CDR3 DNA: TGTGCCATCAAGCCCGACAGGAACACTGAAGCTTTCTTT
D gene: NA
V gene: TRBV10-3
CDR3 length: 13
J gene: TRBJ1-1
clone size: few

CDR3 protein: CASSVGLAGDGELFF
CDR3 DNA: TGTGCCAGCAGTGTAGGGCTAGCGGGCGACGGGGAGCTGTTTTTT
D gene: TRBD2
V gene: TRBV2
CDR3 length: 15
J gene: TRBJ2-2
clone size: once

CDR3 protein: CASSLGSSGRAKETQYF
CDR3 DNA: TGTGCCAGCAGCTTAGGGAGTAGCGGGAGGGCCAAAGAGACCCAGTACTTC
D gene: TRBD2
V gene: TRBV7-9
CDR3 length: 17
J gene: TRBJ2-5
clone size: NA

CDR3 protein: CSAREVTEYYEQYF
CDR3 DNA: TGCAGTGCTAGAGAAGTGACAGAGTACTACGAGCAGTACTTC
D gene: NA
V gene: TRBV20-1
CDR3 length: 14
J gene: TRBJ2-7
clone size: once

CDR3 protein: CASVPLFGPPNSYEQYF
CDR3 DNA: TGTGCCAGCGTCCCTCTTTTTGGGCCGCCGAACTCCTACGAGCAGTACTTC
D gene: NA
V gene: TRBV6-1
CDR3 length: 17
J gene: TRBJ2-7
clone size: NA

CDR3 protein: CASSWSLAGREQYF
CDR3 DNA: TGTGCCAGCAGCTGGAGTCTAGCGGGGCGCGAGCAGTACTTC
D gene: TRBD2
V gene: TRBV5-4
CDR3 length: 14
J gene: TRBJ2-7
clone size: once

CDR3 protein: CSAVAGGRFSRRAYNEQFF
CDR3 DNA: TGCAGTGCGGTAGCGGGAGGGAGGTTTTCTCGCCGTGCCTACAATGAGCAGTTCTTC
D gene: TRBD2
V gene: TRBV20-1
CDR3 length: 19
J gene: TRBJ2-1
clone size: NA

CDR3 protein: CASSEAAGVETQYF
CDR3 DNA: TGTGCCAGCAGTGAAGCGGCGGGAGTAGAGACCCAGTACTTC
D gene: TRBD2
V gene: TRBV6-1
CDR3 length: 14
J gene: TRBJ2-5
clone size: NA

CDR3 protein: CSARVQGLSNEQFF
CDR3 DNA: TGCAGTGCTAGAGTTCAGGGCCTGAGCAATGAGCAGTTCTTC
D gene: NA
V gene: TRBV20-1
CDR3 length: 14
J gene: TRBJ2-1
clone size: NA

CDR3 protein: CSARVRSNQPQHF
CDR3 DNA: TGCAGTGCTAGAGTACGCAGCAATCAGCCCCAGCATTTT
D gene: NA
V gene: TRBV20-1
CDR3 length: 13
J gene: TRBJ1-5
clone size: few

CDR3 protein: CASSQEGGRTDTQYF
CDR3 DNA: TGCGCCAGCAGCCAAGAGGGAGGTCGCACAGATACGCAGTATTTT
D gene: NA
V gene: TRBV5-1
CDR3 length: 15
J gene: TRBJ2-3
clone size: NA

CDR3 protein: CASSDRVLHSYEQYF
CDR3 DNA: TGTGCCAGCAGCGACAGGGTCCTTCACTCCTACGAGCAGTACTTC
D gene: TRBD1
V gene: TRBV27
CDR3 length: 15
J gene: TRBJ2-7
clone size: NA

CDR3 protein: CASRSITRDIYGYTF
CDR3 DNA: TGTGCCAGCAGATCAATAACCCGGGACATATATGGCTACACCTTC
D gene: NA
V gene: TRBV6-2/TRBV6-3
CDR3 length: 15
J gene: TRBJ1-2
clone size: NA

CDR3 protein: CASGPQRGAFF
CDR3 DNA: TGTGCCAGCGGGCCCCAAAGGGGAGCTTTCTTT
D gene: NA
V gene: TRBV2
CDR3 length: 11
J gene: TRBJ1-1
clone size: few

CDR3 protein: CASSGISRAQETQYF
CDR3 DNA: TGCGCCAGCAGTGGTATCTCAAGGGCCCAAGAGACCCAGTACTTC
D gene: NA
V gene: TRBV10-2
CDR3 length: 15
J gene: TRBJ2-5
clone size: NA

CDR3 protein: CASSVPQGGTASLGDQPQHF
CDR3 DNA: TGTGCCAGCAGCGTCCCTCAGGGGGGAACTGCCTCCTTGGGGGATCAGCCCCAGCATTTT
D gene: NA
V gene: TRBV21-1
CDR3 length: 20
J gene: TRBJ1-5
clone size: NA

CDR3 protein: CASGTGDLNTEAFF
CDR3 DNA: TGTGCCAGTGGGACAGGGGACTTGAACACTGAAGCTTTCTTT
D gene: TRBD1
V gene: TRBV19
CDR3 length: 14
J gene: TRBJ1-1
clone size: NA

CDR3 protein: CASSPRHKGQANSPLHF
CDR3 DNA: TGCGCCAGCAGCCCACGACATAAGGGACAGGCGAATTCACCCCTCCACTTT
D gene: TRBD1
V gene: TRBV4-1
CDR3 length: 17
J gene: TRBJ1-6
clone size: NA

CDR3 protein: CSASRLAGNIQYF
CDR3 DNA: TGCAGTGCCTCACGACTTGCCGGGAACATTCAGTACTTC
D gene: NA
V gene: TRBV20-1
CDR3 length: 13
J gene: TRBJ2-4
clone size: NA

CDR3 protein: CASSQDPGQGFQPQHF
CDR3 DNA: TGCGCCAGCAGCCAAGATCCCGGACAGGGGTTCCAGCCCCAGCATTTT
D gene: TRBD1
V gene: TRBV4-1
CDR3 length: 16
J gene: TRBJ1-5
clone size: few

CDR3 protein: CASSLSRPAGGETQYF
CDR3 DNA: TGTGCCAGCAGCTTATCTCGCCCAGCGGGAGGAGAGACCCAGTACTTC
D gene: TRBD2
V gene: TRBV7-2
CDR3 length: 16
J gene: TRBJ2-5
clone size: NA

CDR3 protein: CASRGDLGLGQPQHF
CDR3 DNA: TGTGCCAGCAGGGGGGACTTAGGGTTAGGTCAGCCCCAGCATTTT
D gene: NA
V gene: TRBV6-1
CDR3 length: 15
J gene: TRBJ1-5
clone size: NA

CDR3 protein: CASSFVGETDTQYF
CDR3 DNA: TGTGCCAGCAGTTTTGTGGGGGAGACAGATACGCAGTATTTT
D gene: NA
V gene: TRBV27
CDR3 length: 14
J gene: TRBJ2-3
clone size: few

CDR3 protein: CASSLDIGWETQYF
CDR3 DNA: TGTGCCAGCAGCTTAGATATAGGCTGGGAGACCCAGTACTTC
D gene: NA
V gene: TRBV11-2
CDR3 length: 14
J gene: TRBJ2-5
clone size: NA

CDR3 protein: CSARDGGYQPQHF
CDR3 DNA: TGCAGTGCTAGAGATGGAGGGTATCAGCCCCAGCATTTT
D gene: NA
V gene: TRBV20-1
CDR3 length: 13
J gene: TRBJ1-5
clone size: few

CDR3 protein: CASSSGTSGRAKSGEQFF
CDR3 DNA: TGTGCCAGCAGCTCCGGGACTAGCGGGAGGGCCAAGTCCGGGGAGCAGTTCTTC
D gene: TRBD2
V gene: TRBV7-9
CDR3 length: 18
J gene: TRBJ2-1
clone size: NA

CDR3 protein: CASSLVLVFQETQYF
CDR3 DNA: TGTGCCAGCAGCTTAGTGCTGGTTTTCCAAGAGACCCAGTACTTC
D gene: NA
V gene: TRBV7-2
CDR3 length: 15
J gene: TRBJ2-5
clone size: NA

CDR3 protein: CASSPGNRGNQPQHF
CDR3 DNA: TGTGCCAGCAGCCCCGGAAACAGGGGCAATCAGCCCCAGCATTTT
D gene: NA
V gene: TRBV7-6
CDR3 length: 15
J gene: TRBJ1-5
clone size: few

CDR3 protein: CSVDRGKDNEQFF
CDR3 DNA: TGCAGTGTCGACAGGGGGAAGGACAATGAGCAGTTCTTC
D gene: TRBD1
V gene: TRBV20-1
CDR3 length: 13
J gene: TRBJ2-1
clone size: NA

CDR3 protein: CASRYGFLYEQYF
CDR3 DNA: TGTGCCAGCAGATACGGGTTCCTTTACGAGCAGTACTTC
D gene: NA
V gene: TRBV6-2/TRBV6-3
CDR3 length: 13
J gene: TRBJ2-7
clone size: NA

CDR3 protein: CASSPGVSFYEQYF
CDR3 DNA: TGTGCCAGCAGCCCAGGGGTTAGCTTCTACGAGCAGTACTTC
D gene: NA
V gene: TRBV7-9
CDR3 length: 14
J gene: TRBJ2-7
clone size: NA

CDR3 protein: CSVSRDSPTEAFF
CDR3 DNA: TGCAGCGTCTCCAGGGATTCCCCCACTGAAGCTTTCTTT
D gene: NA
V gene: TRBV29-1
CDR3 length: 13
J gene: TRBJ1-1
clone size: NA

CDR3 protein: CATSRDRSPTGELFF
CDR3 DNA: TGTGCCACCAGCAGAGACCGTTCCCCCACCGGGGAGCTGTTTTTT
D gene: NA
V gene: TRBV15
CDR3 length: 15
J gene: TRBJ2-2
clone size: NA

CDR3 protein: CSANFQGATEAFF
CDR3 DNA: TGCAGTGCAAACTTTCAGGGGGCAACTGAAGCTTTCTTT
D gene: TRBD1
V gene: TRBV20-1
CDR3 length: 13
J gene: TRBJ1-1
clone size: NA

CDR3 protein: CATSRVVGLAGGPEQFF
CDR3 DNA: TGTGCCACCAGCAGAGTAGTAGGACTAGCGGGAGGGCCTGAGCAGTTCTTC
D gene: TRBD2
V gene: TRBV15
CDR3 length: 17
J gene: TRBJ2-1
clone size: NA

CDR3 protein: CSARVEREGRTDTQYF
CDR3 DNA: TGCAGTGCTAGAGTGGAACGGGAGGGCCGTACAGATACGCAGTATTTT
D gene: TRBD2
V gene: TRBV20-1
CDR3 length: 16
J gene: TRBJ2-3
clone size: NA

CDR3 protein: CASSYTSGSYEQYF
CDR3 DNA: TGTGCCAGCAGCTATACTAGCGGGAGTTACGAGCAGTACTTC
D gene: TRBD2
V gene: TRBV11-1
CDR3 length: 14
J gene: TRBJ2-7
clone size: NA

CDR3 protein: CATSRDVDTGELFF
CDR3 DNA: TGTGCCACCAGCAGGGATGTCGACACCGGGGAGCTGTTTTTT
D gene: NA
V gene: TRBV15
CDR3 length: 14
J gene: TRBJ2-2
clone size: NA

CDR3 protein: CASSPPPHGELFF
CDR3 DNA: TGTGCCAGCAGCCCCCCCCCCCACGGGGAGCTGTTTTTT
D gene: NA
V gene: TRBV7-8
CDR3 length: 13
J gene: TRBJ2-2
clone size: once